Below are 18 T cell receptor beta chains sequenced from a single sample in a study of shared clonotypes between healthy human individuals. Data came from immunoSEQ multiplex PCR; TCRdb stores just in-frame clones and leaves some out. The profile shows 2,500,000 or so clones, over 85% of them singletons. The sequenced material came from naive CD4+ T cells from PBMCs. Specified subset: CD45RA+ positively selected. The receptors here all came from a young man in good health. Some clones in this sample may be carry-over from other donors' samples.

The rearrangement joins TRBV18 to TRBJ2-1, with 12 bases fitting TRBD1. Germline-derived CDR1 and CDR2 are KGHSH and LQKENI. CDR3 length equals 16 residues. V trimming: 3 bases; J trimming: 7 bases; junction bases outside the gene matches: 7. Here the CDR3 reads CASSPPGTGGRNEQFF. In DNA form, the CDR3 reads TGTGCCAGCTCACCGCCCGGGACAGGGGGCCGGAATGAGCAGTTCTTC.

This chain joins TRBV27 and TRBJ2-7; TRBD2 agrees at 11 bases. This CDR3 has 16 residues. J was trimmed by 4 bases and V by 4 bases; bases with no gene match: 9. The germline gives CDR1 MNHEY, CDR2 SMNVEV (reference sequence). The CDR3 sequence: CASSSPRASGRYEQYF. The CDR3 DNA sequence: TGTGCCAGCAGTTCGCCCCGGGCTAGCGGGAGGTACGAGCAGTACTTC.

Notes on this clone: The same CDR3 can be traced to other DNA sequences in this sample. V usage is TRBV15 and J usage is TRBJ2-7; 7 bases fit TRBD1. V was pared by 0 bases and J by 4 bases, with 3 bases of the junction left unmatched. The CDR3 length is 14 residues. Germline CDR1 LNHNV, CDR2 YYDKDF (reference sequence). The CDR3 spells CATSRDTGAYEQYF. For the CDR3, the DNA is TGTGCCACCAGCAGAGATACAGGGGCGTACGAGCAGTACTTC.

The chain uses TRBV28 and TRBJ2-7; the D gene is possibly TRBD1 (6 bases). CDR3 size: 14 residues. Germline V gives CDR1 MDHEN, CDR2 SYDVKM. V shed 8 bases and J shed 0 bases, with 14 bases lying between them. The CDR3 loop reads CASFQGTSSYEQYF. Written as DNA, the CDR3 is TGTGCCAGCTTTCAGGGGACGAGCTCCTACGAGCAGTACTTC.

The gene calls are TRBV18 and TRBJ2-7, with D possibly TRBD1 on 5 matching bases. This CDR3 comprises 14 residues. Between the trimmed V and J ends, which lost 10 bases and 2 bases, there was a span of 18 bases. The germline V gene has CDR1 KGHSH and CDR2 LQKENI. The CDR3 DNA reads TGTGCCAACAATCCCTGGGCAGGGCCCTACGAGCAGTACTTC. Translated: CANNPWAGPYEQYF.

V usage is TRBV7-9 and J usage is TRBJ1-4, with TRBD1 as a possible D gene (6 bases). The germline V gene has CDR1 SEHNR and CDR2 FQNEAQ (reference sequence). The CDR3 is made up of 16 amino acids. Trimming took 5 bases from V and 8 from J, leaving 21 bases between them. CDR3 nucleotide sequence: TGTGCCAGCAGCGCCCGGACAGTAGTTACTTCGGAAAAACTGTTTTTT. Translating gives CASSARTVVTSEKLFF.

The chain is built from TRBV10-3 and TRBJ2-1, with D tentatively TRBD2 (5 bases). Germline V gene data show CDR1 as ENHRY and CDR2 as SYGVKD. The CDR3 is 15 residues long. Trimming left V 2 bases short and J 0 bases short, with 8 bases between. The CDR3 is CAISEMGSSYNEQFF. The CDR3 region has the DNA TGTGCCATCAGTGAGATGGGGAGCTCCTACAATGAGCAGTTCTTC.

V usage is TRBV5-1 and J usage is TRBJ2-7, with 8 bases fitting TRBD1. This CDR3 region has 15 residues. CDR1 is SGHRS and CDR2 is YFSETQ in the germline V gene. V lost 2 bases to trimming and J lost 2 bases; unmatched junction nucleotides: 6. The CDR3 here is CASSFSTGGTYEQYF. CDR3 bases: TGCGCCAGCAGCTTTTCCACAGGGGGAACCTACGAGCAGTACTTC. Together with reference TRBV5-1 and TRBJ2-7, the CDR3 gives the full variable domain: KAGVTQTPRYLIKTRGQQVTLSCSPISGHRSVSWYQQTPGQGLQFLFEYFSETQRNKGNFPGRFSGRQFSNSRSEMNVSTLELGDSALYLCASSFSTGGTYEQYFGPGTRLTVT.

J is TRBJ2-3 and V is TRBV19; 9 nucleotides line up with TRBD2. Looked up from germline, CDR1 is LNHDA and CDR2 is SQIVND (reference sequence). The V segment lost 5 bases and the J segment 4 bases; nucleotides outside the gene matches: 10. This CDR3 is built from 16 residues. This CDR3 is CASSSSGRLGADTQYF. The CDR3 DNA reads as TGTGCCAGTAGTTCGAGCGGGAGGCTGGGTGCAGATACGCAGTATTTT.

The rearrangement joins TRBV7-2 to TRBJ2-7; 7 bases are shared with TRBD1. The CDR3 sequence is 15 residues long. From germline, CDR1 is SGHTA and CDR2 FQGNSA. V was pared by 5 bases and J by 4 bases, with 11 bases of the junction left unmatched. DNA for the CDR3: TGTGCCAGCAGCGCACAGACAGGGCCTGGATACGAGCAGTACTTC. It codes for CASSAQTGPGYEQYF.

The CDR3 loop is CASSEGPGQGWNYGYTF. The CDR3 DNA reads as TGTGCCAGCAGTGAAGGGCCCGGACAGGGTTGGAACTATGGCTACACCTTC. V is TRBV6-1 and J is TRBJ1-2, with 8 positions matching TRBD1. Germline V gene lookup returns CDR1 MNHNS and CDR2 SASEGT. The length of the CDR3 is 17 residues. The ends lost 1 base at V and 2 bases at J; junction bases unmatched: 9.

This chain uses TRBV5-5 with TRBJ1-2; no definite D call. Trimming pared 0 bases from V and 2 bases from J, leaving 11 bases between. The germline V gene has CDR1 SGHKS and CDR2 YYEKEE (reference sequence). The length of the CDR3 is 15 residues. The CDR3 loop reads CASSLGAGVNYGYTF. In DNA, the CDR3 is TGTGCCAGCAGCTTGGGGGCAGGAGTCAACTATGGCTACACCTTC.

The rearrangement joins TRBV4-1 to TRBJ2-5, with 13 bases that match TRBD2. The tail of the sequence fits TRBJ2-7 better, so the J call may be wrong. CDR1 and CDR2 (germline): MGHRA, YSYEKL. The CDR3 has 15 amino acids. Here the CDR3 reads CASSQGTSGSNEQYF. For the CDR3, the DNA is TGCGCCAGCAGCCAAGGGACTAGCGGGAGCAACGAGCAGTACTTC.

The chain links TRBV5-1 to TRBJ2-5, with a weak D call TRBD2 (6 bases). The CDR3 sequence is 17 residues long. V gave up 4 bases and J gave up 2 bases, with 21 bases separating them. CDR1 is SGHRS and CDR2 is YFSETQ in the germline V gene. CDR3 DNA sequence: TGCGCCAGCAGCCCACGAGGGGCTGGGAGGCGGCAAGAGACCCAGTACTTC. Its protein is CASSPRGAGRRQETQYF.

The chain couples TRBV5-4 to TRBJ1-5; no clear D gene. Germline CDR1 reads SGHNT; CDR2 reads YYREEE (reference sequence). The CDR3 loop spans 15 amino acids. Trimming took off 4 bases at V and 1 base at J, with 12 bases between the two ends. The CDR3 reads CASSPLRSSNQPQHF. The DNA of the CDR3 is TGTGCCAGCAGCCCCCTAAGGAGCAGCAATCAGCCCCAGCATTTT.

The chain uses TRBV15 and TRBJ1-4, with D perhaps TRBD1 (6 bases). The germline gives CDR1 LNHNV, CDR2 YYDKDF (reference sequence). Between the trimmed V and J ends, which lost 0 bases and 11 bases, there was a span of 16 bases. The CDR3 length is 15 residues. The CDR3 loop reads CATSRDGSRGGKLFF. In nucleotides, the CDR3 is TGTGCCACCAGCAGAGATGGTTCCCGAGGGGGGAAACTGTTTTTT.

The rearrangement uses TRBV15 and TRBJ2-7, with D unclear. The CDR3 is 16 residues long. Germline V gene data show CDR1 as LNHNV and CDR2 as YYDKDF (reference sequence). V was shortened by 0 bases and J by 0 bases, with 12 bases between the two germline ends. The CDR3 nucleotides read TGTGCCACCAGCAGAGATCTCCTGGCGCGCTCCTACGAGCAGTACTTC. Its translation is CATSRDLLARSYEQYF. The whole variable domain, filled in from reference TRBV15 and TRBJ2-7, reads DAMVIQNPRYQVTQFGKPVTLSCSQTLNHNVMYWYQQKSSQAPKLLFHYYDKDFNNEADTPDNFQSRRPNTSFCFLDIRSPGLGDTAMYLCATSRDLLARSYEQYFGPGTRLTVT.

V gene TRBV6-5 combines with J gene TRBJ2-7; D possibly corresponds to TRBD1 (5 bases). Germline CDR1 MNHEY, CDR2 SVGAGI. The CDR3 length is 13 residues. V dropped 6 bases and J dropped 4 bases, with 13 bases sitting between them. The CDR3 sequence: CASRDSGRYEQYF. Written as DNA, the CDR3 is TGTGCCAGCAGAGATTCAGGGCGGTACGAGCAGTACTTC.